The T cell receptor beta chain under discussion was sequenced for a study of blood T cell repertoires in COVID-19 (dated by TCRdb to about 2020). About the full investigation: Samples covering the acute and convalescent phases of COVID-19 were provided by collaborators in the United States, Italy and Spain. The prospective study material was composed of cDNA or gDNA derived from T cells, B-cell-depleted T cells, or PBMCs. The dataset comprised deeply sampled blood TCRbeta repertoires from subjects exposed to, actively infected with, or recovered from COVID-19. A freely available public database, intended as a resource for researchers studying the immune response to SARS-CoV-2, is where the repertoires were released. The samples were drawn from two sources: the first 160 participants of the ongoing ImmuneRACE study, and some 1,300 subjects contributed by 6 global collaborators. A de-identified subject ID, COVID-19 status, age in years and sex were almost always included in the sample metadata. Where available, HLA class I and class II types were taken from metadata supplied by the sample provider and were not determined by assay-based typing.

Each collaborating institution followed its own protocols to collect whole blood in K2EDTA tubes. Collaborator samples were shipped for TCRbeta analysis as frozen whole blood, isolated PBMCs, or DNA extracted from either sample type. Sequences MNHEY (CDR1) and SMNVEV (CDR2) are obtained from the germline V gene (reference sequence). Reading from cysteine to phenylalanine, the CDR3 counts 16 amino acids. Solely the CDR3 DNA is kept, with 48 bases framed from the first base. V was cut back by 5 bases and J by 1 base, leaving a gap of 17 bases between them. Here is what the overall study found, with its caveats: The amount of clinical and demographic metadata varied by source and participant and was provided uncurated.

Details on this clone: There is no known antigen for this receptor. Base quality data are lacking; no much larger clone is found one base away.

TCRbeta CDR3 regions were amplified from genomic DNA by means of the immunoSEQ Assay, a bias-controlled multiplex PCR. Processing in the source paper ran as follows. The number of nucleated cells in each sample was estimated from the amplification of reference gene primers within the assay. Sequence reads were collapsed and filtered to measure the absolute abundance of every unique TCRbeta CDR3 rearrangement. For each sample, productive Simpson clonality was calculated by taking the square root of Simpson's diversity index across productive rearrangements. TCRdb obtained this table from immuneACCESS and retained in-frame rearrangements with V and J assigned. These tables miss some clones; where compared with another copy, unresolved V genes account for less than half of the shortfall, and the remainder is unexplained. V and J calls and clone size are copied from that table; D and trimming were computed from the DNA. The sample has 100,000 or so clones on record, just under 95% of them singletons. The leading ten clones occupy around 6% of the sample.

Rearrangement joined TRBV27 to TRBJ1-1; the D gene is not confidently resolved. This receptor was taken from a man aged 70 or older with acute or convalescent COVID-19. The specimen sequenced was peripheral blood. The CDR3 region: CASSEPGGLGNTEAFF. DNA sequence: TGTGCCAGCAGTGAGCCCGGCGGTTTAGGGAACACTGAAGCTTTCTTT.